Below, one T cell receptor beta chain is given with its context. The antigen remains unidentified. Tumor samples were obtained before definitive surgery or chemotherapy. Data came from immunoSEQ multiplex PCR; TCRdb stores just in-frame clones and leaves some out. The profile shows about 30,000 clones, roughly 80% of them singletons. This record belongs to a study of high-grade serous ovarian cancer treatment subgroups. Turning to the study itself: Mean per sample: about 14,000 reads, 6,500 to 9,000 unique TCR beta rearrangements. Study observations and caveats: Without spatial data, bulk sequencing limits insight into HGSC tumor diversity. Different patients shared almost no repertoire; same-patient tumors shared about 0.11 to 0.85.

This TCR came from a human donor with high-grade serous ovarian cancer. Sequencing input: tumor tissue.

CDR3 region: CAWSSGRVMGEQYF. The CDR3 bases are TGTGCCTGGAGTAGCGGGAGGGTCATGGGCGAGCAGTACTTC. The rearrangement links TRBV30 to TRBJ2-7; 10 bases are shared with TRBD2. This CDR3 has 14 residues. Germline CDR1 and CDR2: GTSNPN and SVGIG (reference sequence). Unmatched junction bases numbered 7, after V lost 2 bases and J lost 6 bases.